The sequence of this TCR beta chain was determined in a study of breast tumors, draining lymph nodes, adjacent tissues. The CDR3 runs to 16 residues. The germline gives CDR1 SGHVS, CDR2 FNYEAQ. V was pared by 1 base and J by 3 bases, with 12 bases between. About this clonotype itself: Its antigen remains unidentified.

Samples came from axillary lymph nodes draining the breast cancer. TCRdb re-analysed the multiplex PCR reads in MiXCR, keeping a single row per CDR3 protein. The sample has under 300,000 distinct CDR3 sequences; about 34% are singletons. General observations from the study: Luminal-like breast cancer showed significantly greater tumor-nontumor repertoire similarity than basal-like breast cancer did. Tumor repertoires ranked between lymph nodes and nontumor tissue in diversity, with V and J gene preferences.

Sequenced sample: axillary lymph node tissue. This chain links TRBV7-6 with TRBJ1-4; D not resolved. The sequence came from a female donor with breast cancer. Some clones in this sample may be carry-over from other donors' samples. Written as DNA, the CDR3 is TGTGCCAGCAGCTTAGGGTCCTCGGCAGCTAATGAAAAACTGTTTTTT. It translates to CASSLGSSAANEKLFF. Drawing the rest from reference TRBV7-6 and TRBJ1-4, the complete variable domain is GAGVSQSPRYKVTKRGQDVALRCDPISGHVSLYWYRQALGQGPEFLTYFNYEAQQDKSGLPNDRFSAERPEGSISTLTIQRTEQRDSAMYRCASSLGSSAANEKLFFGSGTQLSVL.